A single sample gave rise to the 21 T cell receptor beta chains below, sequenced in a study of cytomegalovirus exposure and HLA in healthy donors. PCR used 60 Vbeta primers and 13 Jbeta primers. The assay was immunoSEQ multiplex PCR, and TCRdb's table has in-frame clones only and misses some. The table records around 100,000 clones, roughly 70% of them present only once. The sequenced material came from PBMCs. The receptors shown here come from a man aged 18 to 35 in good health and CMV-seropositive.

The table lists this clone with a few counts. V is TRBV2 and J is TRBJ2-3; 9 nucleotides match TRBD2. Germline CDR1 reads SNHLY; CDR2 reads FYNNEI. The CDR3 has 17 amino acids. Trimming at V came to 3 bases and at J to 3 bases, leaving 10 bases not matched to a gene. The CDR3 here is CASSDVRRGGGTDTQYF. CDR3 sequence (DNA): TGTGCCAGCAGTGATGTACGGCGGGGGGGCGGAACAGATACGCAGTATTTT.

The J gene is TRBJ2-3, the V gene TRBV7-8, with 7 bases fitting TRBD2. The CDR3 covers 15 residues. Germline CDR1 SGHVS, CDR2 FQNEAQ. Trimming took 2 bases from V and 0 from J; bases not matched to a gene: 2. The CDR3 protein is CASSLREGSTDTQYF. The CDR3 region has the DNA TGTGCCAGCAGCTTAAGGGAGGGAAGCACAGATACGCAGTATTTT.

This clone was observed a handful of times. The chain employs TRBV10-1 and TRBJ2-2; D may be TRBD2 (5 bases). Trimming stripped 3 bases from V and 1 base from J, with 9 bases between. The germline gives CDR1 WNHNN, CDR2 SYGVQD (reference sequence). This CDR3 is built from 15 residues. In DNA form, the CDR3 reads TGCGCCAGCAGTGACGGAGGTGGGAACACCGGGGAGCTGTTTTTT. Translation: CASSDGGGNTGELFF.

This chain joins TRBV19 and TRBJ1-3; D gene uncertain. This CDR3 contains 14 residues. Germline loops: CDR1 LNHDA, CDR2 SQIVND (reference sequence). The V end was cut by 10 bases, the J end by 2 bases, with 15 bases between. The CDR3 sequence is CATAPGRAGNTIYF. CDR3 DNA: TGTGCCACCGCTCCGGGGAGGGCTGGAAACACCATATATTTT.

The J gene is TRBJ1-3, the V gene TRBV7-6; 8 bases agree with TRBD1. The V and J ends lost 6 bases and 4 bases, in that order; junction bases with no gene match: 14. Germline V gives CDR1 SGHVS, CDR2 FNYEAQ. CDR3 length: 17 amino acids. The DNA of the CDR3 is TGTGCCAGCAGTTCGGGGTGGCAGGGGGCGGCGGGAAACACCATATATTTT. Encoded protein: CASSSGWQGAAGNTIYF.

Only a few counts were recorded for this clone. The CDR3 protein is CASSLEGQGGTQYF. The CDR3 bases are TGTGCCAGCAGCTTAGAGGGACAGGGAGGAACCCAGTACTTC. The rearrangement joins TRBV7-7 to TRBJ2-5, with TRBD1 identical over 9 bases. V gave up 1 base and J gave up 8 bases; unmatched junction bases: 5. Per germline, CDR1 SSHAT and CDR2 FNYEAQ (reference sequence). There are 14 residues in the CDR3. The whole variable domain, remainder taken from reference TRBV7-7 and TRBJ2-5, is GAGVSQSPRYKVTKRGQDVTLRCDPISSHATLYWYQQALGQGPEFLTYFNYEAQPDKSGLPSDRFSAERPEGSISTLTIQRTEQRDSAMYRCASSLEGQGGTQYFGPGTRLLVL.

The chain joins TRBV7-9 to TRBJ1-6, with no clear D. V was trimmed by 5 bases and J by 0 bases, leaving 14 bases between them. The germline gives CDR1 SEHNR, CDR2 FQNEAQ (reference sequence). CDR3 length: 17 residues. The chain's CDR3 is CASSPLSSSSYNSPLHF. The CDR3 region has the DNA TGTGCCAGCAGCCCCTTAAGCTCGAGCTCCTATAATTCACCCCTCCACTTT. Using reference TRBV7-9 and TRBJ1-6 for the parts outside the CDR3, the full variable domain is DTGVSQNPRHKITKRGQNVTFRCDPISEHNRLYWYRQTLGQGPEFLTYFQNEAQLEKSRLLSDRFSAERPKGSFSTLEIQRTEQGDSAMYLCASSPLSSSSYNSPLHFGNGTRLTVT.

The rearrangement uses TRBV7-9 and TRBJ2-3, with a tentative D call TRBD1 (5 bases). Germline-derived CDR1 and CDR2 are SEHNR and FQNEAQ (reference sequence). CDR3 length: 15 amino acids. V lost 0 bases, J lost 2 bases, and 9 bases lay in between. The CDR3 region is CASSLAGQNTDTQYF. The CDR3 coding sequence is TGTGCCAGCAGCTTAGCGGGGCAGAACACAGATACGCAGTATTTT.

The chain is built from TRBV28 and TRBJ2-7; 8 bases map to TRBD2. Germline lookup yields CDR1 MDHEN and CDR2 SYDVKM. The CDR3 sequence is 14 residues long. V shed 4 bases, J shed 5 bases, and the junction held 7 bases outside the gene matches. DNA of the CDR3: TGTGCCAGCAGTTGGTTAGCGGGGACACACGAGCAGTACTTC. Translated: CASSWLAGTHEQYF.

This chain links TRBV30 with TRBJ1-6, with TRBD1 matching over 10 bases. This CDR3 region has 14 residues. Trimming took 3 bases from V and 10 from J; bases not matched to a gene: 6. Germline assignment: CDR1 GTSNPN and CDR2 SVGIG (reference sequence). The CDR3 loop reads CAWRGTGEISPLHF. CDR3 bases: TGTGCCTGGAGAGGGACAGGGGAAATATCACCCCTCCACTTT.

The chain recombines TRBV4-2 with TRBJ2-3; 12 nucleotides agree with TRBD1. Per germline, CDR1 LGHNA and CDR2 YNFKEQ. The CDR3 has 16 amino acids. V gave up 1 base and J gave up 8 bases; unmatched junction bases: 7. The CDR3 DNA follows: TGTGCCAGCAGCCAAGGGGGGACAGGGGGCATAGGTACGCAGTATTTT. Translating it yields CASSQGGTGGIGTQYF.

This rearrangement joins TRBV15 to TRBJ1-3, with D possibly TRBD1 on 5 matching bases. Germline V lookup: CDR1 LNHNV, CDR2 YYDKDF (reference sequence). Trimming stripped 0 bases from V and 0 bases from J, with 9 bases between. This CDR3 contains 16 residues. CDR3 amino acids: CATSRDRGNSGNTIYF. Here the CDR3 DNA reads TGTGCCACCAGCAGAGATCGGGGGAACTCTGGAAACACCATATATTTT. Together with reference TRBV15 and TRBJ1-3, the CDR3 gives the full variable domain: DAMVIQNPRYQVTQFGKPVTLSCSQTLNHNVMYWYQQKSSQAPKLLFHYYDKDFNNEADTPDNFQSRRPNTSFCFLDIRSPGLGDTAMYLCATSRDRGNSGNTIYFGEGSWLTVV.

The rearrangement joins TRBV4-2 to TRBJ2-5; 7 bases line up with TRBD2. This CDR3 comprises 17 residues. The germline V gene encodes CDR1 LGHNA and CDR2 YNFKEQ. V lost 0 bases and J lost 1; bases outside the gene matches: 8. The CDR3 spells CASSQDLGPGGQETQYF. The DNA of the CDR3 is TGTGCCAGCAGCCAAGATCTGGGGCCGGGGGGCCAAGAGACCCAGTACTTC.

The chain links TRBV2 to TRBJ2-7, with TRBD1 matching 8 bases. The germline V gene has CDR1 SNHLY and CDR2 FYNNEI. V dropped 3 bases and J dropped 2; count of bases not matched to a gene: 3. The CDR3 length is 14 residues. Here the CDR3 reads CASSDQDRAYEQYV. The CDR3 nucleotides read TGTGCCAGCAGTGATCAGGACAGGGCCTACGAGCAGTACGTC.

The V call is TRBV7-2, the J call TRBJ2-3, with 11 bases identical to TRBD2. Germline-derived CDR1 and CDR2 are SGHTA and FQGNSA. The CDR3 totals 16 residues. With V trimmed by 3 bases and J by 3 bases, 5 bases remained unmatched. The chain's CDR3 is CASSFSSGGATDTQYF. In DNA, the CDR3 is TGTGCCAGCAGCTTCAGTAGCGGGGGGGCGACAGATACGCAGTATTTT.

This clone was found once. The chain uses TRBV28 and TRBJ2-7; 9 bases fit TRBD1. This CDR3 region has 14 residues. The germline V gene encodes CDR1 MDHEN and CDR2 SYDVKM. V shed 7 bases and J 2 bases; nucleotides not matched to a gene: 6. Here the CDR3 DNA reads TGTGCCAGCATTGTCGGGACAGGGCCCTACGAGCAGTACTTC. Translation gives CASIVGTGPYEQYF.

The chain recombines TRBV4-1 with TRBJ2-1; tentative D call: TRBD2 (6 bases). This CDR3 region has 17 residues. V lost 5 bases, J lost 0 bases, and 17 bases lay in between. The germline V gene encodes CDR1 MGHRA and CDR2 YSYEKL. This CDR3 reads CASSVGGSGSSYNEQFF. CDR3 sequence (DNA): TGCGCCAGCAGCGTTGGTGGTAGCGGAAGCTCCTACAATGAGCAGTTCTTC.

The chain joins TRBV5-1 to TRBJ1-4, with 7 bases fitting TRBD1. The J segment lost 8 bases and the V segment lost 4 bases, leaving 14 bases of the junction unmatched. This CDR3 spans 16 amino acids. Per the germline V gene, CDR1 is SGHRS and CDR2 is YFSETQ. The CDR3 sequence: CASSPVPGQPGEKLFF. The CDR3 nucleotides are TGCGCCAGCAGCCCGGTACCGGGACAGCCGGGGGAAAAACTGTTTTTT.

The gene calls are TRBV5-6 and TRBJ1-5; tentatively, D is TRBD1 (6 bases). The germline V gene encodes CDR1 SGHDT and CDR2 YYEEEE. The CDR3 has 15 residues. V was trimmed by 5 bases and J by 1 base, leaving 13 bases between them. This CDR3 is CASSPSGASNQPQHF. The DNA of the CDR3 is TGTGCCAGCAGTCCTTCAGGGGCCAGCAATCAGCCCCAGCATTTT.

This clone was seen just once. The rearrangement joins TRBV4-1 to TRBJ2-3; D might be TRBD2 (6 bases). Germline-derived CDR1 and CDR2 are MGHRA and YSYEKL. V was trimmed by 0 bases and J by 6 bases, leaving 13 bases between them. CDR3 length equals 15 residues. CDR3 nucleotides: TGCGCCAGCAGCCAAGATGGGGCGGGGACGGATACGCAGTATTTT. Protein product: CASSQDGAGTDTQYF.

The V call is TRBV6-5, the J call TRBJ1-4; TRBD1 might be the D (5 bases). Trimming removed 6 bases from V and 3 bases from J, with 11 bases in between. The CDR3 extends over 14 amino acids. Germline CDR1 MNHEY, CDR2 SVGAGI. Here the CDR3 DNA reads TGTGCCAGCAGCCGACGGGGGGCTAATGAAAAACTGTTTTTT. This encodes CASSRRGANEKLFF.